This TCR beta chain was recorded in a study of cytomegalovirus exposure and HLA in healthy donors. PCR amplification relied on 60 Vbeta primers (plus 13 Jbeta primers). Sequencing was performed with immunoSEQ multiplex PCR; in TCRdb, only in-frame clones are kept and a portion is missing. Of 100,000 to 150,000 clones in the sample, about 75% were seen once. Study-level findings and limits: Accounts indicate the classifier identified cytomegalovirus status with strong specificity and sensitivity.

CDR1 is SGHDT, CDR2 YYEEEE, per germline. Trimming removed 3 bases from V and 3 bases from J, with 18 bases in between. The CDR3 length is 17 residues. Sampled while nominally healthy, donors likely had unrecorded immune exposures. A word on this clone: Antigen specificity is unknown.

The sequencing sample was made of PBMCs. The clonotype comes from a man aged 60 to 69 in good health and CMV-seropositive. The rearrangement links TRBV5-6 to TRBJ1-4; D is perhaps TRBD1 (5 bases). The CDR3 sequence is CASSSQLSRVANEKLFF. CDR3 sequence (DNA): TGTGCCAGCAGCTCGCAATTGTCCAGGGTGGCTAATGAAAAACTGTTTTTT.